The rows below give T cell receptor beta chains drawn from one sample of a study of blood T cells in healthy people across ages. MiXCR was run by TCRdb on the 5' RACE reads, yielding one entry per CDR3 protein. The sample records around 1.1 million distinct CDR3 sequences, more than 30% being singletons. Material for sequencing was blood. These receptors were obtained from a man younger than 30 in good health. CDR3s include the opening cysteine and the closing phenylalanine or tryptophan. D genes are given only for firm matches. The size entry is marked missing in some rows and otherwise reads once, few, many or a size class.

clone_size,j_call,d_call,v_call,cdr3_aa,cdr3_nt
few,TRBJ2-1,-,TRBV7-9,CASSSRQEPGNEQFF,TGTGCCAGCAGCTCTAGACAGGAGCCTGGTAATGAGCAGTTCTTC
-,TRBJ1-2,-,TRBV7-2,CASSYGQTYGYTF,TGTGCCAGCAGCTATGGACAGACGTACGGCTACACCTTC
-,TRBJ1-1,-,TRBV5-4,CASNRSAGGGTEAFF,TGTGCCAGCAACCGCTCAGCCGGGGGAGGAACTGAAGCTTTCTTT
-,TRBJ2-7,-,TRBV7-2,CASSLGVGINYEQYF,TGTGCCAGCAGCTTAGGAGTGGGGATCAACTACGAGCAGTACTTC
few,TRBJ1-1,-,TRBV10-3,CAISARTDEAFF,TGTGCCATCAGTGCAAGGACAGACGAAGCTTTCTTT
many,TRBJ2-7,-,TRBV14,CASGTGVYEQYF,TGTGCCAGCGGGACGGGAGTCTACGAGCAGTACTTC
many,TRBJ2-5,TRBD1,TRBV6-6,CASRRDRGYDEQYF,TGTGCCAGCAGGAGGGACAGGGGGTATGATGAGCAGTACTTC
-,TRBJ1-3,-,TRBV5-4,CASSSSAGTPGNTVYF,TGTGCCAGCAGCTCAAGTGCCGGGACCCCTGGAAACACCGTATATTTT
-,TRBJ1-3,-,TRBV2,CASSTVTNTIYF,TGTGCCAGCAGTACCGTTACGAACACCATATATTTT
many,TRBJ2-5,TRBD1,TRBV29-1,CSVEGGTGTGYETQYF,TGCAGCGTTGAAGGCGGGACCGGGACAGGGTACGAGACCCAGTACTTC
-,TRBJ2-7,-,TRBV7-6,CASSLTRGDEQYF,TGTGCCAGCAGCTTAACTAGGGGGGATGAGCAGTACTTC
-,TRBJ1-1,-,TRBV2,CASTLTGIGVPTEAFF,TGTGCCAGCACTCTAACAGGTATCGGGGTGCCCACTGAAGCTTTCTTT
-,TRBJ2-1,TRBD2,TRBV20-1,CSATAGGRYNEQFF,TGCAGTGCTACAGCGGGGGGGCGGTACAATGAGCAGTTCTTC
-,TRBJ2-3,TRBD2,TRBV20-1,CSAWASGGVTDTQYF,TGCAGTGCTTGGGCTAGCGGGGGAGTCACAGATACGCAGTATTTT
-,TRBJ1-2,-,TRBV14,CASSQDEPYGYTF,TGTGCCAGCAGCCAAGATGAGCCCTATGGCTACACCTTC
once,TRBJ1-2,-,TRBV7-9,CASSLDVVDGYTF,TGTGCCAGCAGCTTAGACGTGGTTGACGGCTACACCTTC
-,TRBJ2-1,-,TRBV6-2/TRBV6-3,CASSYSLGKGEQFF,TGTGCCAGCAGTTACTCATTGGGCAAGGGTGAGCAGTTCTTC
few,TRBJ2-7,-,TRBV5-1,CASRVLTEPYEQYF,TGCGCCAGCAGAGTGTTGACCGAGCCCTACGAGCAGTACTTC
-,TRBJ2-3,-,TRBV28,CASSPLRPGDTQYF,TGTGCCAGCAGTCCCCTTCGGCCCGGCGATACGCAGTATTTT
-,TRBJ1-5,-,TRBV5-1,CASSFTGQSNQPQHF,TGCGCCAGCAGCTTCACAGGGCAAAGCAATCAGCCCCAGCATTTT
few,TRBJ2-3,TRBD2,TRBV2,CASKAGELGQYF,TGTGCCAGCAAAGCGGGGGAGTTAGGGCAGTATTTT
-,TRBJ1-4,-,TRBV5-1,CASSSTPEKLFF,TGCGCCAGCAGCTCTACACCTGAAAAACTGTTTTTT
few,TRBJ2-1,TRBD1,TRBV6-5,CASSYVGGRSSYNEQFF,TGTGCCAGCAGTTATGTAGGGGGCCGGAGCTCCTACAATGAGCAGTTCTTC
few,TRBJ1-6,-,TRBV4-1,CASSQEPAYNSPLHF,TGCGCCAGCAGCCAAGAGCCAGCGTATAATTCACCCCTCCACTTT
once,TRBJ2-3,-,TRBV20-1,CSARERGPSTDTQYF,TGCAGTGCTAGAGAAAGAGGCCCGAGCACAGATACGCAGTATTTT
-,TRBJ2-1,-,TRBV6-6,CASSYAARNEQFF,TGTGCCAGCAGTTACGCCGCTAGAAATGAGCAGTTCTTC
-,TRBJ2-1,TRBD1,TRBV9,CASSVRDRANEQFF,TGTGCCAGCAGCGTCCGGGACAGGGCCAATGAGCAGTTCTTC
few,TRBJ2-4,-,TRBV30,CAWSIGGLTKNIQYF,TGTGCCTGGAGTATAGGGGGTTTGACCAAAAACATTCAGTACTTC
few,TRBJ2-5,-,TRBV4-2,CASSQAGPNFGGEQYF,TGTGCCAGCAGCCAAGCAGGTCCTAACTTTGGCGGTGAGCAGTACTTC
-,TRBJ2-7,-,TRBV29-1,CSVVLTGTYEQYF,TGCAGCGTTGTCTTAACAGGGACCTACGAGCAGTACTTC
-,TRBJ2-1,TRBD1,TRBV19,CASSTGQTYEQFF,TGTGCCAGTAGTACGGGACAGACCTACGAGCAGTTCTTC